These T cell receptor beta chains were read from a single sample in a study of beta chain features in type 1 diabetes. The method was immunoSEQ multiplex PCR; TCRdb's version includes in-frame clones alone and lacks a portion of them. This table holds hundreds of thousands of clones, less than 10% found once. The material sequenced was central memory CD4+ T cells from blood. The receptors come from a woman aged 18-29 years in good health. CDR3s leave out the opening cysteine and the closing phenylalanine or tryptophan. Rows give clone size only sometimes, using once, few, many, or a class for an expanded clone.

j_call: TRBJ2-7
clone_size: .
v_call: TRBV5-1
cdr3_aa: ASSIGLAGDEQY

j_call: TRBJ1-5
clone_size: .
v_call: TRBV7-2
cdr3_aa: ASSSGGDRRNQPQH

j_call: TRBJ2-5
clone_size: .
v_call: TRBV1
cdr3_aa: TSSQPPTSGTTRETQY

j_call: TRBJ2-3
clone_size: .
v_call: TRBV5-1
cdr3_aa: ASSYRGADTQY

j_call: TRBJ1-2
clone_size: few
v_call: TRBV7-8
cdr3_aa: ASSLDRDYGYT

j_call: TRBJ2-7
clone_size: few
v_call: TRBV20-1
cdr3_aa: SAHSRNEQY

j_call: TRBJ2-1
clone_size: .
v_call: TRBV5-1
cdr3_aa: ASSHPGLAGGPSSYNEQF

j_call: TRBJ2-3
clone_size: few
v_call: TRBV7-3
cdr3_aa: ASTQGGSTDTQY

j_call: TRBJ1-2
clone_size: many
v_call: TRBV6-5
cdr3_aa: ASSYSRNNNYGYT

j_call: TRBJ2-3
clone_size: few
v_call: TRBV4-3
cdr3_aa: ASSHGTGTTDTQY

j_call: TRBJ2-3
clone_size: .
v_call: TRBV28
cdr3_aa: ASWGRANQDTQY

j_call: TRBJ2-3
clone_size: .
v_call: TRBV7-6
cdr3_aa: ASSLEAGGGDTQY

j_call: TRBJ1-1
clone_size: few
v_call: TRBV29-1
cdr3_aa: SVLVMNTEAF

j_call: TRBJ2-7
clone_size: .
v_call: TRBV27
cdr3_aa: ASSPSPYEQY

j_call: TRBJ2-3
clone_size: .
v_call: TRBV9
cdr3_aa: ASSAPLAGGITDTQY

j_call: TRBJ2-1
clone_size: few
v_call: TRBV5-4
cdr3_aa: ASSSGQIIFGEQF

j_call: TRBJ2-7
clone_size: few
v_call: TRBV6-1
cdr3_aa: ASTDPGTGVYEQY

j_call: TRBJ1-5
clone_size: many
v_call: TRBV7-8
cdr3_aa: ASSPSLNQPQH

j_call: TRBJ2-7
clone_size: .
v_call: TRBV10-3
cdr3_aa: AISEQGGGYEQY

j_call: TRBJ1-4
clone_size: few
v_call: TRBV4-3
cdr3_aa: ASSQGSGPNEKLF

j_call: TRBJ1-5
clone_size: few
v_call: TRBV7-8
cdr3_aa: ASSVGGGQPQH

j_call: TRBJ2-3
clone_size: many
v_call: TRBV27
cdr3_aa: ASSHLGAGDTQY

j_call: TRBJ2-2
clone_size: .
v_call: TRBV9
cdr3_aa: ASRTSMLTGELF

j_call: TRBJ1-2
clone_size: .
v_call: TRBV11-2
cdr3_aa: ASSQTGTEKGYT

j_call: TRBJ1-2
clone_size: .
v_call: TRBV6-1
cdr3_aa: ASRPTGLHGYT

j_call: TRBJ2-4
clone_size: few
v_call: TRBV6-1
cdr3_aa: ASSEALGDAKNIQY

j_call: TRBJ2-7
clone_size: .
v_call: TRBV6-1
cdr3_aa: ASSRGGALSYEQY

j_call: TRBJ2-1
clone_size: many
v_call: TRBV4-3
cdr3_aa: ASSRSSGFNEQF

j_call: TRBJ2-7
clone_size: .
v_call: TRBV4-3
cdr3_aa: AKQGTYEQY

j_call: TRBJ2-1
clone_size: .
v_call: TRBV9
cdr3_aa: ASSPREGRTPGRFEQF

j_call: TRBJ2-1
clone_size: .
v_call: TRBV5-4
cdr3_aa: ASSLWEGRSNEQF

j_call: TRBJ2-3
clone_size: few
v_call: TRBV9
cdr3_aa: ASSLGWKPSTDTQY

j_call: TRBJ2-6
clone_size: many
v_call: TRBV19
cdr3_aa: ASTTRGSGANVLT

j_call: TRBJ2-1
clone_size: .
v_call: TRBV6-1
cdr3_aa: ASSEESGKQF

j_call: TRBJ2-5
clone_size: .
v_call: TRBV15
cdr3_aa: ATSRESGRAKTQY

j_call: TRBJ2-7
clone_size: .
v_call: TRBV7-6
cdr3_aa: ASSLDEGRTYEQY